One sample yielded the 30 T cell receptor beta chains listed below, sequenced in a study of shared clonotypes between healthy human individuals. Profiling relied on immunoSEQ multiplex PCR, and the TCRdb table lists in-frame clones only, not all of them. The sample includes over a million clones, approximately 80% seen only once; the top ten take 0.6% to 0.7%. Sequenced sample: memory CD4+ T cells from PBMCs. Subset of the sample: CD45RA-negative fraction. The source of these receptors is a man younger than 35 in good health. Some clones in this sample may be carry-over from other donors' samples.

This clone appeared a few times. This sequence joins TRBV28 and TRBJ2-7, with 8 nucleotides matching TRBD2. Trimming took 6 bases from V and 6 from J; bases not matched to a gene: 22. Germline V lookup: CDR1 MDHEN, CDR2 SYDVKM. The CDR3 contains 18 residues. The CDR3 reads CASSTQRESGRFTTEQYF. As DNA, the CDR3 is TGTGCCAGCAGCACCCAGCGGGAGTCGGGTCGTTTTACGACCGAGCAGTACTTC.

The J gene is TRBJ2-2, the V gene TRBV6-5, with TRBD1 matching over 8 bases. Germline V gene lookup returns CDR1 MNHEY and CDR2 SVGAGI. The V gene end was trimmed by 6 bases and the J gene end by 4 bases; junction bases not matched to a gene: 7. This CDR3 has 15 amino acids. DNA of the CDR3: TGTGCCAGCAGCCTGGACAGGGCGAGCACCGGGGAGCTGTTTTTT. Its protein is CASSLDRASTGELFF.

This clone was recorded a few times. This sequence joins TRBV10-1 and TRBJ2-7; D not certain. Germline V gene sequence: CDR1 WNHNN, CDR2 SYGVQD (reference sequence). Trimming took off 0 bases at V and 3 bases at J, with 12 bases between the two ends. This CDR3 region has 15 residues. The CDR3 region has the DNA TGCGCCAGCAGTGAGTCTGGGTCCATTGGCTACGAGCAGTACTTC. Residues: CASSESGSIGYEQYF.

The V call is TRBV4-2, the J call TRBJ1-1, with 7 bases lining up with TRBD1. Germline assignment: CDR1 LGHNA and CDR2 YNFKEQ. V shed 1 base, J shed 2 bases, and the junction held 4 bases outside the gene matches. This CDR3 has 15 amino acids. CDR3 coding DNA: TGTGCCAGCAGCCAAGGACGGGACAGCAACACTGAAGCTTTCTTT. Translation gives CASSQGRDSNTEAFF.

The V gene is TRBV5-4, the J gene TRBJ1-2, with 7 bases identical to TRBD1. The germline gives CDR1 SGHNT, CDR2 YYREEE (reference sequence). CDR3 size: 13 residues. Trimming at V came to 4 bases and at J to 8 bases, leaving 8 bases not matched to a gene. CDR3 protein: CASSGGTVVGYTF. In DNA form, the CDR3 reads TGTGCCAGCAGCGGAGGGACAGTCGTGGGCTACACCTTC.

The J gene is TRBJ1-1, the V gene TRBV27, with D possibly TRBD1 on 5 matching bases. Trimming cost V 3 bases and J 9 bases, with 17 bases left between them. The CDR3 consists of 14 residues. Per the germline V gene, CDR1 is MNHEY and CDR2 is SMNVEV (reference sequence). CDR3 protein: CASSFRGPASQAFF. The CDR3 region has the DNA TGTGCCAGCAGTTTCCGGGGCCCCGCTTCTCAAGCTTTCTTT.

The chain carries TRBV9 and TRBJ1-4; D is possibly TRBD1 (5 bases). Per the germline V gene, CDR1 is SGDLS and CDR2 is YYNGEE. This CDR3 contains 15 residues. V was clipped by 4 bases and J by 2 bases, with 12 bases between them. In nucleotides, the CDR3 is TGTGCCAGCAGCCGGGGCCCGGGGACTAATGAAAAACTGTTTTTT. As protein: CASSRGPGTNEKLFF.

The chain recombines TRBV28 with TRBJ1-1; D call uncertain. V was pared by 7 bases and J by 0 bases, with 15 bases between. The germline V gene has CDR1 MDHEN and CDR2 SYDVKM. CDR3 length equals 15 residues. CDR3 coding DNA: TGTGCCAGCATAGGAGTAGGGCTTCTGAACACTGAAGCTTTCTTT. Protein: CASIGVGLLNTEAFF.

This chain's CDR3 is CASSSLGGSRGNTIYF. The CDR3 coding sequence is TGTGCCAGCAGTTCCCTAGGGGGCTCAAGGGGAAACACCATATATTTT. The V and J genes are TRBV27 and TRBJ1-3, with TRBD1 matching over 7 bases. CDR3 size: 16 residues. Germline V CDR1 and CDR2: MNHEY, SMNVEV (reference sequence). J was trimmed by 4 bases and V by 4 bases; bases with no gene match: 10.

The genes are TRBV6-1 and TRBJ2-2, with TRBD2 matching over 8 bases. V shed 4 bases, J shed 7 bases, and the junction held 8 bases outside the gene matches. The CDR3 has 15 amino acids. Looked up from germline, CDR1 is MNHNS and CDR2 is SASEGT. The CDR3 DNA is TGTGCCAGCAGTGTAGGACTAGCCCTCCGCGGGGAGCTGTTTTTT. It translates to CASSVGLALRGELFF.

This chain links TRBV28 with TRBJ2-4; D remains unclear. The CDR3 is 13 residues long. CDR1 and CDR2 from the germline V gene are MDHEN and SYDVKM. Trimming stripped 3 bases from V and 9 bases from J, with 12 bases between. The CDR3 reads CASSFPRGSIQYF. DNA for the CDR3: TGTGCCAGCAGTTTCCCTCGAGGAAGCATTCAGTACTTC.

This chain links TRBV6-5 with TRBJ2-1; 8 nucleotides match TRBD2. V gave up 7 bases and J gave up 7 bases; unmatched junction bases: 12. The CDR3 totals 15 residues. Germline CDR1 and CDR2: MNHEY and SVGAGI. Here the CDR3 DNA reads TGTGCCAGCAACATTGCTAGCGGGCTACCGAATGAGCAGTTCTTC. It encodes CASNIASGLPNEQFF.

The chain has TRBV7-6 and TRBJ1-4; D not certain. Trimming cost V 3 bases and J 3 bases, with 11 bases left between them. The CDR3 is made up of 15 amino acids. Germline values: CDR1 SGHVS, CDR2 FNYEAQ. This CDR3 is CASSFGSGANEKLFF. In DNA form, the CDR3 reads TGTGCCAGCAGCTTCGGCAGCGGGGCTAATGAAAAACTGTTTTTT.

The genes are TRBV5-1 and TRBJ1-2; D might be TRBD1 (5 bases). Trimming pared 0 bases from V and 3 bases from J, leaving 6 bases between. Germline lookup yields CDR1 SGHRS and CDR2 YFSETQ. The CDR3 sequence is 13 residues long. The CDR3: CASSLVGDYGYTF. In DNA form, the CDR3 reads TGCGCCAGCAGCTTGGTAGGGGACTATGGCTACACCTTC.

The rearrangement uses TRBV28 and TRBJ2-7; no reliable D call. V was trimmed by 3 bases and J by 1 base, leaving 16 bases between them. CDR1 MDHEN and CDR2 SYDVKM come from the germline V gene. CDR3 length: 16 amino acids. The CDR3, as DNA: TGTGCCAGCAGTTTCAAGGTGGGCTACCCATCCTACGAGCAGTACTTC. Its protein product is CASSFKVGYPSYEQYF.

DNA for the CDR3: TGTGCCAGCAGCTTAGCTGGGGGGTCAAAAACTCCCCAGCATTTT. It is translated as CASSLAGGSKTPQHF. V is TRBV7-2 and J is TRBJ1-5; D perhaps matches TRBD1 (5 bases). Trimming removed 0 bases from V and 10 bases from J, with 16 bases in between. The CDR3 totals 15 residues. Per the germline V gene, CDR1 is SGHTA and CDR2 is FQGNSA.

The chain couples TRBV30 to TRBJ2-1; 10 positions match TRBD2. V was pared by 3 bases and J by 4 bases, with 6 bases of the junction left unmatched. The CDR3 has 15 amino acids. Germline V CDR1 and CDR2: GTSNPN, SVGIG (reference sequence). CDR3 region: CAWSVWTSGYNEQFF. The CDR3 nucleotides read TGTGCCTGGAGCGTCTGGACTAGCGGTTACAATGAGCAGTTCTTC.

The rearrangement links TRBV19 to TRBJ2-1, with unresolved D. The CDR3 runs to 15 residues. The V and J ends lost 1 base and 1 base respectively, with 8 bases between them. Germline V gene data show CDR1 as LNHDA and CDR2 as SQIVND (reference sequence). The CDR3 is CASSIAHRSYNEQFF. The CDR3 DNA reads as TGTGCCAGTAGTATAGCCCACCGGTCCTACAATGAGCAGTTCTTC.

The chain employs TRBV6-6 and TRBJ2-1; maybe TRBD2 (6 bases). The V gene lost 2 bases and the J gene lost 4 bases, with 12 bases spanning the gap. This CDR3 comprises 15 residues. Germline values: CDR1 MNHNY, CDR2 SVGAGI (reference sequence). The CDR3 region has the DNA TGTGCCAGCAGTTACGGATTAGCGGCATACAATGAGCAGTTCTTC. Encoded protein: CASSYGLAAYNEQFF.

This clone was seen more than once but under ten times. V usage is TRBV19 and J usage is TRBJ2-7, with a weak D call TRBD2 (6 bases). V gave up 5 bases and J gave up 4 bases, with 12 bases separating them. The germline gives CDR1 LNHDA, CDR2 SQIVND (reference sequence). The CDR3 is 13 residues long. The CDR3 spells CASSAAGTYEQYF. The CDR3 coding sequence is TGTGCCAGTAGTGCGGCGGGAACATACGAGCAGTACTTC.

There are a few counts of this clone. The chain has TRBV29-1 and TRBJ1-1, with D possibly TRBD1 on 6 matching bases. V was trimmed by 5 bases and J by 0 bases, leaving 13 bases between them. The CDR3 is 14 amino acids. Germline V gene data show CDR1 as SQVTM and CDR2 as ANQGSEA. The DNA for the CDR3 is TGCAGCGTTAAGGACAGACCCATGAACACTGAAGCTTTCTTT. Amino acid sequence: CSVKDRPMNTEAFF.

This clone has just one count. This CDR3 is also generated by other DNA sequences in the sample. The chain carries TRBV18 and TRBJ2-5; perhaps TRBD2 as D (5 bases). V dropped 0 bases and J dropped 2 bases, with 7 bases sitting between them. This CDR3 is built from 14 residues. CDR1 KGHSH and CDR2 LQKENI come from the germline V gene. This chain's CDR3 is CASSPPSGQETQYF. In DNA, the CDR3 is TGTGCCAGCTCACCACCTTCGGGGCAAGAGACCCAGTACTTC.

The rearrangement joins TRBV14 to TRBJ1-1; D not certain. The CDR3 has 13 residues. The V and J ends lost 4 bases and 0 bases respectively, with 6 bases between them. Germline-derived CDR1 and CDR2 are SGHDN and FVKESK. DNA of the CDR3: TGTGCCAGCAGCCGCCAGTTGAACACTGAAGCTTTCTTT. Translating it yields CASSRQLNTEAFF.

This clone was counted only a few times. V gene TRBV4-3 combines with J gene TRBJ1-1; D possibly corresponds to TRBD1 (5 bases). V was shortened by 1 base and J by 8 bases, with 14 bases between the two germline ends. The length of the CDR3 is 14 residues. The germline gives CDR1 LGHNA, CDR2 YSLEER. CDR3 sequence reads: CASSQAVWGREAFF. The DNA for the CDR3 is TGCGCCAGCAGCCAAGCGGTATGGGGCCGAGAAGCTTTCTTT.

The genes are TRBV5-1 and TRBJ2-1; no definite D call. This CDR3 contains 15 residues. Germline V CDR1 and CDR2: SGHRS, YFSETQ. The V gene lost 4 bases and the J gene lost 0 bases, with 11 bases spanning the gap. DNA for the CDR3: TGCGCCAGCAGCATGGACGCCCCCTCCTACAATGAGCAGTTCTTC. Translating it yields CASSMDAPSYNEQFF.

The chain recombines TRBV28 with TRBJ2-3; TRBD2 is a possible D gene (5 bases). The CDR3 has 13 amino acids. Per the germline V gene, CDR1 is MDHEN and CDR2 is SYDVKM. V was cut by 7 bases and J by 6 bases, with 14 bases left in between. The CDR3 loop is CASTEAKLDTQYF. As DNA, the CDR3 is TGTGCCAGCACGGAGGCCAAACTGGATACGCAGTATTTT.

The chain links TRBV15 to TRBJ2-3, with D perhaps assigned TRBD1 or TRBD2 (6 bases each). This CDR3 contains 16 residues. CDR1 and CDR2 from the germline V gene are LNHNV and YYDKDF (reference sequence). Trimming cost V 3 bases and J 0 bases, with 13 bases left between them. CDR3 DNA sequence: TGTGCCACCAGCAGCGGAAGGGGGAGGAGCACAGATACGCAGTATTTT. This codes for CATSSGRGRSTDTQYF.

V and J are TRBV6-6 and TRBJ2-7; 11 nucleotides line up with TRBD2. CDR3 length equals 15 residues. V dropped 8 bases and J dropped 2; count of bases not matched to a gene: 8. The germline V gene has CDR1 MNHNY and CDR2 SVGAGI (reference sequence). The CDR3: CASQTKTSGTYEQYF. The DNA of the CDR3 is TGTGCCAGCCAAACGAAGACTAGCGGGACCTACGAGCAGTACTTC.

The CDR3 DNA follows: TGCAGCGCCAGGACAGGAATGAACACTGAAGCTTTCTTT. Its translation is CSARTGMNTEAFF. The chain carries TRBV29-1 and TRBJ1-1; 7 bases align to TRBD1. Germline V gene sequence: CDR1 SQVTM, CDR2 ANQGSEA. The CDR3 sequence is 13 residues long. The trim removed 7 bases at V and 0 bases at J, leaving 5 bases unmatched.

This chain connects TRBV5-1 to TRBJ2-3; D call uncertain. V was pared by 4 bases and J by 5 bases, with 17 bases between. The CDR3 loop spans 15 amino acids. Germline V gene sequence: CDR1 SGHRS, CDR2 YFSETQ. CDR3 in amino acids: CASSPEGRSRDTQYF. The CDR3 DNA follows: TGCGCCAGCAGCCCGGAAGGACGGTCCAGAGATACGCAGTATTTT.